This TCR beta chain appears in the sequencing data of a study of blood T cell repertoires in COVID-19. Original processing notes: Reference gene primers were amplified, and this amplification served to estimate nucleated cell counts. TCRdb's copy holds only in-frame clones and misses some; the assay was immunoSEQ multiplex PCR. The DNA was the basis for D and trimming; V, J and clone size are from that table. The sample has some 150,000 clones, around 87% seen once. Sequenced: peripheral blood. The TCR sequence derives from a woman aged 55 to 70 with active or convalescent COVID-19.

CDR3 in amino acids: CASRGTDRGMGEQFF. CDR3 coding DNA: TGTGCCAGTAGGGGAACGGACAGGGGGATGGGTGAGCAGTTCTTC. This chain uses TRBV19 with TRBJ2-1; TRBD1 aligns across 10 bases. CDR3 length equals 15 residues. Germline V CDR1 and CDR2: LNHDA, SQIVND (reference sequence). V trimming: 6 bases; J trimming: 9 bases; junction bases outside the gene matches: 11.